The clone carrying this TCR beta chain was recorded many times. The antigen is undetermined. Germline values: CDR1 SGHRS, CDR2 YFSETQ. The V and J ends lost 0 bases and 13 bases respectively, with 13 bases between them. The CDR3 has 13 residues. These data are taken from a study of neurological immune-mediated disorders. Synthesis of cDNA used 5'RACE (with 10-nucleotide random UMIs). A single record per CDR3 protein comes from TCRdb applying MiXCR to the 5' RACE reads. The repertoire holds more than 75,000 distinct CDR3 sequences, with 3.5% as singletons. Findings of the study overall: Private repertoires in all groups were suggested, as expanded clones shared no CDR3 amino acid sequences across subjects. It was the repertoires of 18 of 34 multiple sclerosis patients that phylogenetic grouping placed in one related-CDR3 cluster, which is a possible signature.

Unsorted libraries were generated from 2 million PBMCs held at -80 degrees C. The sequence derives from a woman between 45 and 60 years old with multiple sclerosis. The sequenced sample consisted of PBMCs. This sequence joins TRBV5-1 and TRBJ1-4; TRBD1 is a possible D gene (5 bases). CDR3 DNA: TGCGCCAGCAGCTTGGGGGACCAGTCAGGACTGTTTTTT. Protein: CASSLGDQSGLFF.